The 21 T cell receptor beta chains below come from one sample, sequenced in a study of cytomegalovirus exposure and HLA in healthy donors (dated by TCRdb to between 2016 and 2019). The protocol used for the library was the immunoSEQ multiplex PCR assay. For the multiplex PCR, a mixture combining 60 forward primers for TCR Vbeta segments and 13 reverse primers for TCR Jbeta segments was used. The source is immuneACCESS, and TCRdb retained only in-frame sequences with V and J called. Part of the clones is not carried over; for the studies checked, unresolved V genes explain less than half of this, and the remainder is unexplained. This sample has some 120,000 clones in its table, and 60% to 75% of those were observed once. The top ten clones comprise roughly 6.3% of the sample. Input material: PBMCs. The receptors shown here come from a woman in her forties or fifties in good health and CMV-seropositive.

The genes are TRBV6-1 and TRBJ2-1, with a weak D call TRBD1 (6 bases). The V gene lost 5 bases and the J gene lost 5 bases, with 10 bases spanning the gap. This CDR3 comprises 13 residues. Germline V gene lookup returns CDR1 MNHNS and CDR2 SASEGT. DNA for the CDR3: TGTGCCAGCAGTACCCGGACAGACAATGAGCAGTTCTTC. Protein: CASSTRTDNEQFF.

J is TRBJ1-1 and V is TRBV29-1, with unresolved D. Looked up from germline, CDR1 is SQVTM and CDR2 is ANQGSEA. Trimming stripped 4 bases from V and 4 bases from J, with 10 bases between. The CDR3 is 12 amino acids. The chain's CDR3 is CSVVERSTEAFF. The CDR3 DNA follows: TGCAGCGTTGTCGAACGGAGCACTGAAGCTTTCTTT.

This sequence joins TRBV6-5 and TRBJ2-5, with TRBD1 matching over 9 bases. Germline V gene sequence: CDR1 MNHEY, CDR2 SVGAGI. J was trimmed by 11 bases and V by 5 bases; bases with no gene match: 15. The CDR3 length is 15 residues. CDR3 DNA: TGTGCCAGCAGTCGTACCCTACAGGGGGCGCGGGAGCAGTACTTC. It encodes CASSRTLQGAREQYF.

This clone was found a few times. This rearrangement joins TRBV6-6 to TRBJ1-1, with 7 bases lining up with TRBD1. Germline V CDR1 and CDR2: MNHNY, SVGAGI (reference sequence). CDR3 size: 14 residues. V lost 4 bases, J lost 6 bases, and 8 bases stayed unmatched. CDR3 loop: CASSSSQGTAEAFF. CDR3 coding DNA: TGTGCCAGCAGTTCCAGTCAGGGGACAGCTGAAGCTTTCTTT.

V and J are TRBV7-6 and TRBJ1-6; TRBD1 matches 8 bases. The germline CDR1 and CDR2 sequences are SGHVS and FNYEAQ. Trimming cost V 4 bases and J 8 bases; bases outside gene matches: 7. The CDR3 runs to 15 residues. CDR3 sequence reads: CASSSRGQGDSPLHF. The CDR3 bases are TGTGCCAGCAGCTCCCGAGGACAGGGTGATTCACCCCTCCACTTT.

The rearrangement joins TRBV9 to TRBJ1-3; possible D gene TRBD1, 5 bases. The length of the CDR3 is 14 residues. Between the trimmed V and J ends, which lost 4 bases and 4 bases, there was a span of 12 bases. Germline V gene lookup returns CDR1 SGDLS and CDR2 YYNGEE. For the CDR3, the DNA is TGTGCCAGCAGCATCTCAGGGTCCGGAAACACCATATATTTT. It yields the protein CASSISGSGNTIYF.

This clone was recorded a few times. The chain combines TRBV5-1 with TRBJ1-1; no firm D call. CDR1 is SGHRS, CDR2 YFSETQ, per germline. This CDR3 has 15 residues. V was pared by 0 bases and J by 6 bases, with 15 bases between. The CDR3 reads CASSLDPGGLAEAFF. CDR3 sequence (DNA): TGCGCCAGCAGCTTGGATCCCGGCGGGCTCGCTGAAGCTTTCTTT.

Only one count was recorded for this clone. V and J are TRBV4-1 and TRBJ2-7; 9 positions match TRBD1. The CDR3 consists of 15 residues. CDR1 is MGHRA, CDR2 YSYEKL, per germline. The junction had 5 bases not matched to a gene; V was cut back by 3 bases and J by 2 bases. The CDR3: CASSQEGQGAYEQYF. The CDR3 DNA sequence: TGCGCCAGCAGCCAGGAGGGACAGGGCGCCTACGAGCAGTACTTC.

The CDR3 loop is CASRTGGGEQYF. CDR3 nucleotides: TGTGCCAGCAGGACAGGGGGCGGTGAGCAGTACTTC. This sequence joins TRBV6-5 and TRBJ2-7; 10 bases agree with TRBD1. The trim removed 6 bases at V and 7 bases at J, leaving 3 bases unmatched. CDR1 is MNHEY, CDR2 SVGAGI, per germline. CDR3 length: 12 residues.

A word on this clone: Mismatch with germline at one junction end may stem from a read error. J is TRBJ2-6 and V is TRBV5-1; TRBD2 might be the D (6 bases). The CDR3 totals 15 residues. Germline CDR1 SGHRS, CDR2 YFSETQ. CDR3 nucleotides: TGCGCCAGCAGCATAGGGGACTCTGGAGCCAACGTCCTGACTTTC. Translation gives CASSIGDSGANVLTF.

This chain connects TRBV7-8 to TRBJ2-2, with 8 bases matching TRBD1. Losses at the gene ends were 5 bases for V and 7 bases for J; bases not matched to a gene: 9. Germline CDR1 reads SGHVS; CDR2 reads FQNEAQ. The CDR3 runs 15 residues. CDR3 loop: CASSNPGGAYGELFF. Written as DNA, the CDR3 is TGTGCCAGCAGCAACCCAGGGGGCGCTTACGGGGAGCTGTTTTTT.

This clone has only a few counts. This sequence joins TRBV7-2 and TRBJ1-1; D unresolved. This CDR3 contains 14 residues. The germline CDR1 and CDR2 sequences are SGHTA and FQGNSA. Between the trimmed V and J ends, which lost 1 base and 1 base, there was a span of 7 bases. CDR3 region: CASSLVSRNTEAFF. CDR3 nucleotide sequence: TGTGCCAGCAGCTTAGTGTCGAGGAACACTGAAGCTTTCTTT.

CDR3 loop: CASSPGQGNTEAFF. The CDR3 DNA follows: TGTGCCAGCAGCCCCGGACAGGGGAACACTGAAGCTTTCTTT. This chain uses TRBV9 with TRBJ1-1; 8 bases are a match to TRBD1. The CDR3 contains 14 residues. Germline V gives CDR1 SGDLS, CDR2 YYNGEE. J lost 1 base, V lost 4 bases, and 3 bases had no gene match.

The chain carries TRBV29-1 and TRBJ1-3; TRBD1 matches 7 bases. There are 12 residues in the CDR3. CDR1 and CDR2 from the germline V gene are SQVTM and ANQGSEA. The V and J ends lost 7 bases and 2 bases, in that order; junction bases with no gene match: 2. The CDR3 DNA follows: TGCAGCGGTCAGGGGGCTGGAAACACCATATATTTT. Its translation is CSGQGAGNTIYF. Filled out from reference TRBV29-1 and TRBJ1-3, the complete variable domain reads SAVISQKPSRDICQRGTSLTIQCQVDSQVTMMFWYRQQPGQSLTLIATANQGSEATYESGFVIDKFPISRPNLTFSTLTVSNMSPEDSSIYLCSGQGAGNTIYFGEGSWLTVV.

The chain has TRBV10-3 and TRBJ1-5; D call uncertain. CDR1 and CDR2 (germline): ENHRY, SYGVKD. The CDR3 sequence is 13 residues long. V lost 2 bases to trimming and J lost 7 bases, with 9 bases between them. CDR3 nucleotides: TGTGCCATCAGTGAGGGGGAGGCACAGCCCCAGCATTTT. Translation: CAISEGEAQPQHF.

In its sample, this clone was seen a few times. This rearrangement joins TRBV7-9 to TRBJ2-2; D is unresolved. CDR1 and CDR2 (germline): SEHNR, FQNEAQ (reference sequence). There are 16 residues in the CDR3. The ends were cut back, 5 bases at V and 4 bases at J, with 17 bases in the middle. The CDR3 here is CASSPRAKWSTGELFF. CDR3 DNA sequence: TGTGCCAGCAGCCCCCGCGCGAAGTGGAGCACCGGGGAGCTGTTTTTT.

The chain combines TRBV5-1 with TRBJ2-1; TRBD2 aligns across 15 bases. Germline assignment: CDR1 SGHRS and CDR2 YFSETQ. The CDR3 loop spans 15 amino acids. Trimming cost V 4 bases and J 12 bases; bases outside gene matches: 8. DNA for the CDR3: TGCGCCAGCAGCCCCCCTGGACTAGCGGGGGGGCGGCAGTTCTTC. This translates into CASSPPGLAGGRQFF.

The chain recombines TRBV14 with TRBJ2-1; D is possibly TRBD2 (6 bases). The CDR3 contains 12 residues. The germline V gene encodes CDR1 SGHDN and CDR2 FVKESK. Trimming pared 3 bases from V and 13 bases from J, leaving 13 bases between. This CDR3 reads CASSQAGGKQFF. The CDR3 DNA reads TGTGCCAGCAGCCAGGCCGGGGGTAAACAGTTCTTC. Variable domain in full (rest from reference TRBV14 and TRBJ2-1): EAGVTQFPSHSVIEKGQTVTLRCDPISGHDNLYWYRRVMGKEIKFLLHFVKESKQDESGMPNNRFLAERTGGTYSTLKVQPAELEDSGVYFCASSQAGGKQFFGPGTRLTVL.

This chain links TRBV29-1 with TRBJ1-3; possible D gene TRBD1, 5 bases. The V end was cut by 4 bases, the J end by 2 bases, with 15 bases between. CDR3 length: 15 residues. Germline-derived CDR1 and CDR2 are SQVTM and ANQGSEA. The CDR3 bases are TGCAGCGTTGGTGGGACTGAAGCCCCTGGAAACACCATATATTTT. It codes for CSVGGTEAPGNTIYF.

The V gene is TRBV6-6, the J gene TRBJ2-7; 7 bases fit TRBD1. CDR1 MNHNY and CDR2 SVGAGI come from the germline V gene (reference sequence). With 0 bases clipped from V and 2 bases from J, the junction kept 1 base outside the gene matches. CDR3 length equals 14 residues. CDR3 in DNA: TGTGCCAGCAGTTACTCGACAGGGACCTACGAGCAGTACTTC. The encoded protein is CASSYSTGTYEQYF.

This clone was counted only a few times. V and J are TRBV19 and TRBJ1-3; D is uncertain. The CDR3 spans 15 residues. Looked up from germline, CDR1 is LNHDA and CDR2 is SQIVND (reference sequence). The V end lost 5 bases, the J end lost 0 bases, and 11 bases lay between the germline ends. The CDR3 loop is CASSRTDYSGNTIYF. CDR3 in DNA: TGTGCCAGTAGTCGAACAGACTACTCTGGAAACACCATATATTTT.